The entry that follows covers one T cell receptor beta chain sequence. Other DNA sequences of this sample code for an identical CDR3. When sampled, the donors appeared nominally healthy, though they likely had unrecorded immune exposures. This sample stems from a study of cytomegalovirus exposure and HLA in healthy donors. The PCR made use of 60 Vbeta and 13 Jbeta primers. The table came from immunoSEQ multiplex PCR; TCRdb's copy has only in-frame clones and leaves some out. The data show 100,000 to 140,000 clones, around three quarters seen once. The germline gives CDR1 MGHRA, CDR2 YSYEKL. Trimming removed 3 bases at V and 2 bases at J, with 7 bases between. CDR3 length equals 13 residues.

J is TRBJ2-5 and V is TRBV4-1, with D hard to call. Sequencing was carried out using PBMCs. The sequence derives from a male donor in good health and CMV-seronegative. The CDR3 here is CASSHRLQETQYF. The CDR3 DNA follows: TGCGCCAGCAGCCACAGGCTTCAAGAGACCCAGTACTTC.